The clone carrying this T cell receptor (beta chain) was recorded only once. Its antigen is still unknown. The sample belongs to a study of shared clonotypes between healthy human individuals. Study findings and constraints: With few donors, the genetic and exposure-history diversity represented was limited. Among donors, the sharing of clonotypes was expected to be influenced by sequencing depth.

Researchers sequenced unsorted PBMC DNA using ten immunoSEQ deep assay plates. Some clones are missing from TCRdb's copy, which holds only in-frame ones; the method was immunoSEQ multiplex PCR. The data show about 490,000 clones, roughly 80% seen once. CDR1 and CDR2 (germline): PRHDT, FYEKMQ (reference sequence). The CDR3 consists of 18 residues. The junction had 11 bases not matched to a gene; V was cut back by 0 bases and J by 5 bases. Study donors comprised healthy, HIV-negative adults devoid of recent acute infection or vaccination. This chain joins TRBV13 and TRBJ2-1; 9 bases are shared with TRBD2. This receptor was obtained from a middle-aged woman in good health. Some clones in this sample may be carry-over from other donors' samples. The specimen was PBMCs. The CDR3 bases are TGTGCCAGCAGCTTAGGTTCCCTATATAGCGGGAGTCACAATGAGCAGTTCTTC. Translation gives CASSLGSLYSGSHNEQFF. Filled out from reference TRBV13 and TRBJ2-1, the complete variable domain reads AAGVIQSPRHLIKEKRETATLKCYPIPRHDTVYWYQQGPGQDPQFLISFYEKMQSDKGSIPDRFSAQQFSDYHSELNMSSLELGDSALYFCASSLGSLYSGSHNEQFFGPGTRLTVL.